This entry lists 30 T cell receptor beta chains sequenced from one sample in a study of blood T cell repertoires in COVID-19. Only in-frame clones appear in the TCRdb table, and some are missing; sequencing was by immunoSEQ multiplex PCR. The sample carries about 120,000 clones, 80% to 90% recorded once. The sequenced sample consisted of peripheral blood. Every receptor here comes from a woman in her 70s with acute or convalescent COVID-19.

Here the CDR3 DNA reads TGTGCCACCCGGGGGCAGGGGGCGCCGCATCAGCCCCAGCATTTT. Amino acid sequence: CATRGQGAPHQPQHF. The chain uses TRBV19 and TRBJ1-5; 8 bases are shared with TRBD1. CDR1 LNHDA and CDR2 SQIVND come from the germline V gene (reference sequence). The CDR3 sequence is 15 residues long. J gave up 5 bases and V 10 bases, and 13 bases lay outside the gene matches.

The rearrangement uses TRBV2 and TRBJ2-7; 10 bases match TRBD2. Germline lookup yields CDR1 SNHLY and CDR2 FYNNEI. J was trimmed by 4 bases and V by 1 base; bases with no gene match: 1. This CDR3 region has 14 residues. CDR3 in DNA: TGTGCCAGCAGTGAAGATAGCGGGGGGTACGAGCAGTACTTC. Its translation is CASSEDSGGYEQYF.

V is TRBV28 and J is TRBJ2-4; D uncertain. Germline values: CDR1 MDHEN, CDR2 SYDVKM. The V end was cut by 3 bases, the J end by 0 bases, with 6 bases between. The CDR3 is made up of 14 amino acids. CDR3 loop: CASSFTKAKNIQYF. The CDR3 coding sequence is TGTGCCAGCAGTTTTACAAAAGCCAAAAACATTCAGTACTTC.

The sample holds one count of this clone. V usage is TRBV29-1 and J usage is TRBJ1-1; D is unresolved. Germline CDR1 and CDR2: SQVTM and ANQGSEA. V lost 3 bases and J 1 base, leaving 9 bases between the germline ends. There are 13 residues in the CDR3. The CDR3 DNA reads TGCAGCGTTGACGGCGGGAAGAACACTGAAGCTTTCTTT. This gives the protein CSVDGGKNTEAFF.

The V call is TRBV2, the J call TRBJ2-7, with no clear D. The germline V gene encodes CDR1 SNHLY and CDR2 FYNNEI. V lost 6 bases and J 0 bases, leaving 3 bases between the germline ends. The CDR3 has 11 amino acids. The CDR3 DNA sequence: TGTGCCAGCAGAGCCTCCTACGAGCAGTACTTC. Translating gives CASRASYEQYF.

This chain links TRBV28 with TRBJ1-5; 7 nucleotides line up with TRBD1. Germline lookup yields CDR1 MDHEN and CDR2 SYDVKM. V trimming: 4 bases; J trimming: 1 base; junction bases outside the gene matches: 10. CDR3 length: 17 amino acids. CDR3 protein: CASSSFTGTASNQPQHF. In nucleotides, the CDR3 is TGTGCCAGCAGTTCATTCACCGGGACAGCAAGCAATCAGCCCCAGCATTTT. The whole variable domain, remainder taken from reference TRBV28 and TRBJ1-5, is DVKVTQSSRYLVKRTGEKVFLECVQDMDHENMFWYRQDPGLGLRLIYFSYDVKMKEKGDIPEGYSVSREKKERFSLILESASTNQTSMYLCASSSFTGTASNQPQHFGDGTRLSIL.

The V call is TRBV3-1 (or the pseudogene TRBV3-2), the J call TRBJ1-5; the D is unclear. V gave up 0 bases and J gave up 6 bases, with 6 bases separating them. CDR1 and CDR2 from the germline V gene are LGHDT and YNNKEL (reference sequence). This CDR3 contains 13 residues. The CDR3 DNA reads TGTGCCAGCAGCCAAGACGAGGGTCAGCCCCAGCATTTT. The encoded protein is CASSQDEGQPQHF.

The chain couples TRBV19 to TRBJ2-3; no clear D. Germline-derived CDR1 and CDR2 are LNHDA and SQIVND (reference sequence). The CDR3 sequence is 13 residues long. V was pared by 6 bases and J by 4 bases, with 11 bases between. The CDR3 DNA follows: TGTGCCAGTAGGCCTAGATCTCCAGATACGCAGTATTTT. Translation gives CASRPRSPDTQYF.

The V call is TRBV10-3, the J call TRBJ2-7; D may be TRBD1 (6 bases). The CDR3 runs to 15 residues. Trimming pared 6 bases from V and 1 base from J, leaving 16 bases between. Germline values: CDR1 ENHRY, CDR2 SYGVKD. Here the CDR3 DNA reads TGTGCCATCAGGCAAGGACAGCAACCTTCCTACGAGCAGTACTTC. This gives the protein CAIRQGQQPSYEQYF.

The V and J genes are TRBV19 and TRBJ2-3, with 7 positions matching TRBD1. Germline CDR1 reads LNHDA; CDR2 reads SQIVND (reference sequence). CDR3 size: 15 residues. Trimming at V came to 1 base and at J to 4 bases, leaving 5 bases not matched to a gene. This chain's CDR3 is CASSIVKGASDTQYF. The CDR3 nucleotides are TGTGCCAGTAGTATAGTAAAGGGGGCGTCAGATACGCAGTATTTT.

This clone was detected only once. The rearrangement uses TRBV4-1 and TRBJ2-5; TRBD2 matches 13 bases. Trimming removed 4 bases from V and 5 bases from J; junction bases left unmatched: 13. Germline assignment: CDR1 MGHRA and CDR2 YSYEKL. The CDR3 length is 18 residues. The CDR3 nucleotides read TGCGCCAGCAGCCTGATGACTAGCGGGGGGCCCGACGAGGAGACCCAGTACTTC. Translation: CASSLMTSGGPDEETQYF.

The chain uses TRBV11-1 and TRBJ2-3; D uncertain. CDR1 and CDR2 (germline): SGHAT, FQDESV (reference sequence). V gave up 5 bases and J gave up 5 bases, with 14 bases separating them. CDR3 size: 14 residues. The CDR3 DNA reads TGTGCCAGCAGCCCCCGTATAGTTCGAGATACGCAGTATTTT. Its protein is CASSPRIVRDTQYF.

J is TRBJ1-2 and V is TRBV3-1 (or the pseudogene TRBV3-2); 9 bases align to TRBD1. V dropped 2 bases and J dropped 5; count of bases not matched to a gene: 9. Germline CDR1 LGHDT, CDR2 YNNKEL (reference sequence). This CDR3 has 16 residues. Here the CDR3 DNA reads TGTGCCAGCAGCCAACTCGGGACAGGGAATGAATATGGCTACACCTTC. It encodes CASSQLGTGNEYGYTF.

The V call is TRBV5-6, the J call TRBJ2-7, with TRBD2 as a possible D gene (6 bases). Trimming left V 4 bases short and J 7 bases short, with 12 bases between. Germline-derived CDR1 and CDR2 are SGHDT and YYEEEE. The length of the CDR3 is 12 residues. CDR3 nucleotides: TGTGCCAGCAGCCCCGGGACTGCAGAGCAGTACTTC. This encodes CASSPGTAEQYF.

The table lists this clone with a few counts. The genes are TRBV2 and TRBJ1-1; 7 nucleotides line up with TRBD1. CDR3 size: 16 residues. The germline V gene encodes CDR1 SNHLY and CDR2 FYNNEI. V lost 6 bases to trimming and J lost 3 bases; unmatched junction nucleotides: 13. CDR3 DNA: TGTGCCAGCAGCGGCCCACAGGGGTCGACTCACACTGAAGCTTTCTTT. It specifies CASSGPQGSTHTEAFF.

This clone was found once. The chain uses TRBV5-1 and TRBJ2-5; TRBD2 is a possible D gene (7 bases). V shed 6 bases and J shed 2 bases, with 20 bases lying between them. The length of the CDR3 is 16 residues. Germline V gene sequence: CDR1 SGHRS, CDR2 YFSETQ. CDR3: CASKGGPIEIQETQYF. CDR3 DNA: TGCGCCAGCAAGGGGGGGCCTATCGAAATACAAGAGACCCAGTACTTC. Together with reference TRBV5-1 and TRBJ2-5, the CDR3 gives the full variable domain: KAGVTQTPRYLIKTRGQQVTLSCSPISGHRSVSWYQQTPGQGLQFLFEYFSETQRNKGNFPGRFSGRQFSNSRSEMNVSTLELGDSALYLCASKGGPIEIQETQYFGPGTRLLVL.

The rearrangement links TRBV3-1 (or the pseudogene TRBV3-2) to TRBJ1-1, with TRBD1 matching over 10 bases. This CDR3 has 15 residues. CDR1 and CDR2 from the germline V gene are LGHDT and YNNKEL (reference sequence). V gave up 2 bases and J gave up 6 bases; unmatched junction bases: 6. In nucleotides, the CDR3 is TGTGCCAGCAGCCAATGGGCGACAGGGGGCCCTGAAGCTTTCTTT. Residues: CASSQWATGGPEAFF.

The CDR3 protein is CASSPRGLGNTIYF. The CDR3 DNA reads as TGTGCCAGCAGTCCCAGGGGGCTGGGAAACACCATATATTTT. This sequence joins TRBV6-5 and TRBJ1-3, with TRBD1 matching over 8 bases. The junction had 4 bases not matched to a gene; V was cut back by 5 bases and J by 4 bases. The CDR3 contains 14 residues. The germline gives CDR1 MNHEY, CDR2 SVGAGI.

The V call is TRBV30, the J call TRBJ2-2; TRBD1 matches 8 bases. Trimming took 5 bases from V and 5 from J; bases not matched to a gene: 1. CDR1 is GTSNPN, CDR2 SVGIG, per germline (reference sequence). The CDR3 is 12 residues long. The CDR3 DNA reads as TGTGCCTGGCAGGGGGCAACCGGGGAGCTGTTTTTT. It encodes CAWQGATGELFF.

The chain combines TRBV24-1 with TRBJ2-3, with 9 positions matching TRBD1. Germline loops: CDR1 KGHDR, CDR2 SFDVKD. The CDR3 is 17 residues long. V shed 0 bases and J 3 bases; nucleotides not matched to a gene: 6. The CDR3, as DNA: TGTGCCACCAGTGATTTGGGGACAGGGTTGACGACAGATACGCAGTATTTT. This sequence encodes CATSDLGTGLTTDTQYF.

The rearrangement uses TRBV2 and TRBJ2-7; 9 positions agree with TRBD2. The CDR3 has 14 residues. Trimming took 6 bases from V and 2 from J; bases not matched to a gene: 5. The V gene's germline CDR1 is SNHLY and CDR2 FYNNEI. CDR3 amino acids: CASSGTSTPYEQYF. Written as DNA, the CDR3 is TGTGCCAGCAGCGGGACTAGCACTCCCTACGAGCAGTACTTC.

The chain links TRBV6-5 to TRBJ2-7; D is possibly TRBD2 (7 bases). The CDR3 runs to 15 residues. CDR1 MNHEY and CDR2 SVGAGI come from the germline V gene. V was trimmed by 8 bases and J by 1 base, leaving 18 bases between them. CDR3 amino acids: CASLRGASGSYEQYF. The CDR3, as DNA: TGTGCCAGCCTTAGGGGGGCTAGCGGTTCCTACGAGCAGTACTTC.

The rearrangement links TRBV11-1 to TRBJ2-7; TRBD2 matches at 10 bases. Germline CDR1 and CDR2: SGHAT and FQDESV (reference sequence). J gave up 0 bases and V 4 bases, and 6 bases lay outside the gene matches. The CDR3 contains 16 residues. The CDR3 sequence: CASSSSGGALSYEQYF. Here the CDR3 DNA reads TGTGCCAGCAGCTCTAGCGGGGGCGCCCTCTCCTACGAGCAGTACTTC. The complete variable domain, with remaining parts taken from reference TRBV11-1 and TRBJ2-7, reads EAEVAQSPRYKITEKSQAVAFWCDPISGHATLYWYRQILGQGPELLVQFQDESVVDDSQLPKDRFSAERLKGVDSTLKIQPAELGDSAMYLCASSSSGGALSYEQYFGPGTRLTVT.

The rearrangement links TRBV25-1 to TRBJ2-5; unclear D gene. Trimming took 4 bases from V and 5 from J, leaving 8 bases between them. Germline V CDR1 and CDR2: MGHDK, SYGVNS. This CDR3 region has 12 residues. In DNA, the CDR3 is TGTGCCAGCAGTGGATTTGAGGAGACCCAGTACTTC. It encodes CASSGFEETQYF.

The V and J genes are TRBV7-6 and TRBJ2-5; 8 bases align to TRBD1. Germline lookup yields CDR1 SGHVS and CDR2 FNYEAQ. The trim removed 5 bases at V and 4 bases at J, leaving 18 bases unmatched. This CDR3 has 18 amino acids. DNA of the CDR3: TGTGCCAGCAGCCCCCTGGGGGTGCAGGGGGCGGGTAGAGAGACCCAGTACTTC. Residues: CASSPLGVQGAGRETQYF. The complete variable domain, with remaining parts taken from reference TRBV7-6 and TRBJ2-5, reads GAGVSQSPRYKVTKRGQDVALRCDPISGHVSLYWYRQALGQGPEFLTYFNYEAQQDKSGLPNDRFSAERPEGSISTLTIQRTEQRDSAMYRCASSPLGVQGAGRETQYFGPGTRLLVL.

This clone came up once. V gene TRBV6-5 combines with J gene TRBJ2-2, with a possible D match to TRBD1 (5 bases). V was shortened by 7 bases and J by 3 bases, with 12 bases between the two germline ends. Germline V lookup: CDR1 MNHEY, CDR2 SVGAGI. The CDR3 runs 14 residues. This CDR3 is CASTTTGHTGELFF. CDR3 nucleotides: TGTGCCAGCACCACAACAGGACACACCGGGGAGCTGTTTTTT.

V is TRBV6-6 and J is TRBJ1-5; the D is unclear. Trimming shortened V by 0 bases and J by 0 bases, and 6 bases separated the two germline ends. CDR1 MNHNY and CDR2 SVGAGI come from the germline V gene (reference sequence). The CDR3 is 15 residues long. The CDR3 is CASSYSQVSNQPQHF. CDR3 in DNA: TGTGCCAGCAGTTACTCCCAGGTTAGCAATCAGCCCCAGCATTTT.

This clone is medium-sized. This likely traces to a read error, being one base from a far larger clone. The same CDR3 can be traced to other DNA sequences in this sample. The rearrangement joins TRBV11-3 to TRBJ1-1; perhaps TRBD1 as D (6 bases). V was pared by 8 bases and J by 5 bases, with 15 bases between. The CDR3 loop spans 13 amino acids. Germline lookup yields CDR1 SGHNT and CDR2 YENEEA. In DNA form, the CDR3 reads TGTGCCAGCCGCCGGGGGGGGGCTACTGAAGCTTTCTTT. It encodes CASRRGGATEAFF.

The CDR3 DNA is TGTGCCAGCAGCCAAGATGAAAGGGCGGGGGGGATGTACGAGCAGTACTTC. Translating it yields CASSQDERAGGMYEQYF. The chain is built from TRBV4-2 and TRBJ2-7, with 9 bases aligning to TRBD2. V was clipped by 0 bases and J by 4 bases; unmatched bases: 10. Looked up from germline, CDR1 is LGHNA and CDR2 is YNFKEQ. The CDR3 is 17 residues long.

The J gene is TRBJ1-3, the V gene TRBV11-3; 8 bases align to TRBD1. CDR1 SGHNT and CDR2 YENEEA come from the germline V gene. This CDR3 is built from 15 residues. Germline trimming cut 7 bases from V and 3 bases from J; bases unmatched to any gene: 8. The CDR3: CASNSWTGSGNTIYF. The CDR3 coding sequence is TGTGCCAGCAATTCCTGGACAGGGAGTGGAAACACCATATATTTT.